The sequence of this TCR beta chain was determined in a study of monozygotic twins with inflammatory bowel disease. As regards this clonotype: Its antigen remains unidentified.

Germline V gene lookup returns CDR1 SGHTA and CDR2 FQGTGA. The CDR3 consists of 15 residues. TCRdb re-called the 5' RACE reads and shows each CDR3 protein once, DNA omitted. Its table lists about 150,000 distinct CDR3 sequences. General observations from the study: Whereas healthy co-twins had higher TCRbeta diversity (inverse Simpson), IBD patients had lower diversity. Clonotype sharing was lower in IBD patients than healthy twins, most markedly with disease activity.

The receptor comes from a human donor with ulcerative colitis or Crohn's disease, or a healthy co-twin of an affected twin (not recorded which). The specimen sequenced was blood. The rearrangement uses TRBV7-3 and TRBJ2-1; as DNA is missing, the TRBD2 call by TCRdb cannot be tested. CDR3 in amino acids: CASSLGVAGVNEQFF. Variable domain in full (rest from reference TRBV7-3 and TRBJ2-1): GAGVSQTPSNKVTEKGKYVELRCDPISGHTALYWYRQSLGQGPEFLIYFQGTGAADDSGLPNDRFFAVRPEGSVSTLKIQRTERGDSAVYLCASSLGVAGVNEQFFGPGTRLTVL.